A selection of T cell receptor beta chains follows, all from one sample in a study of blood T cell repertoires in COVID-19. TCRdb's copy holds only in-frame clones and misses some; the assay was immunoSEQ multiplex PCR. The sample has some 80,000 clones, 85% seen once. Sequencing used peripheral blood. The receptor set was obtained from a man in his fifties or sixties with COVID-19, enrolled during active disease. Each CDR3 is given with its conserved first and last residue. The D gene is left open where the match is weak. Not all rows give a size; the values are once, few, many and, for expanded clones, a class.

D gene	CDR3 length	clone size	V gene	J gene	CDR3 DNA	CDR3 protein
.	15	.	TRBV5-1	TRBJ1-5	TGCGCCAGCAGCTTGGGGACAGATAGCAATCAGCCCCAGCATTTT	CASSLGTDSNQPQHF
.	13	.	TRBV2	TRBJ2-5	TGTGCCAGCAGTGAAGCTGTCGGAGAGACCCAGTACTTC	CASSEAVGETQYF
TRBD1	14	.	TRBV25-1	TRBJ1-2	TGTGCCAGCAGTCCCGGGACAGGGTGGAGTGGCTACACCTTC	CASSPGTGWSGYTF
TRBD1	13	.	TRBV10-3	TRBJ1-1	TGTGCCATCAGCCCGACAGGGGGCCCTGAAGCTTTCTTT	CAISPTGGPEAFF
.	13	.	TRBV10-3	TRBJ1-5	TGTGCCATCAGTGAAGCCAGCAATCAGCCCCAGCATTTT	CAISEASNQPQHF
TRBD2	14	.	TRBV19	TRBJ2-7	TGTGCCTCGACCGCGGCGGGAGAGACCTACGAGCAGTACTTC	CASTAAGETYEQYF
TRBD1	13	.	TRBV30	TRBJ1-4	TGTGCGCAGGACAGGGGATCTAATGAAAAACTGTTTTTT	CAQDRGSNEKLFF
.	16	.	TRBV28	TRBJ1-4	TGTGCCAGCAGGTTGGGTGGGGAGGGTTCGGGTGAAAAACTGTTTTTT	CASRLGGEGSGEKLFF
.	16	.	TRBV20-1	TRBJ1-5	TGCAGTGCTAGTTCGGAGAACTCAGATAGCAATCAGCCCCAGCATTTT	CSASSENSDSNQPQHF
TRBD2	15	.	TRBV7-9	TRBJ2-1	TGTGCCAGCAGCTCCGGACTAGCGGGAGGCAATGAGCAGTTCTTC	CASSSGLAGGNEQFF
TRBD1	14	.	TRBV5-1	TRBJ2-1	TGCGCCAGCAGCGGTATGACAGGGGGCTTTGAGCAGTTCTTC	CASSGMTGGFEQFF
TRBD1	14	.	TRBV28	TRBJ1-1	TGTGCCAGCAGTCCAGGGACAGGGGGCACTGAAGCTTTCTTT	CASSPGTGGTEAFF
TRBD2	15	.	TRBV29-1	TRBJ2-1	TGCAGCGTTGAAAATCCTAGCGGGAACAACAATGAGCAGTTCTTC	CSVENPSGNNNEQFF
.	15	.	TRBV5-1	TRBJ1-2	TGCGCCAGCAGCTTGGCCCAGGGAGGGCACTATGGCTACACCTTC	CASSLAQGGHYGYTF
.	11	.	TRBV23-1	TRBJ1-2	TGCGCCAGCGCGGCCAGTTATGGCTACACCTTC	CASAASYGYTF
TRBD1	15	.	TRBV9	TRBJ1-3	TGTGCCAGCAGCGTGACAGGGGATACTGGAAACACCATATATTTT	CASSVTGDTGNTIYF
TRBD2	16	.	TRBV15	TRBJ2-2	TGTGCCACCAGCAGAGCCTTCGCGGGAGGCCCCGGGGAGCTGTTTTTT	CATSRAFAGGPGELFF
.	15	.	TRBV7-3	TRBJ1-5	TGTGCCAGCAGCGTCACCGGGGGGGGCAATCAGCCCCAGCATTTT	CASSVTGGGNQPQHF
TRBD1	14	.	TRBV28	TRBJ1-2	TGTGCCAGCAGTTTGGGGGGACAGGGGTATGGCTACACCTTC	CASSLGGQGYGYTF
TRBD1	16	.	TRBV4-2	TRBJ1-5	TGTGCCAGCAGCCTAACCCCAGGGACAGGGGATGAGCCCCAGCATTTT	CASSLTPGTGDEPQHF
.	11	.	TRBV2	TRBJ2-7	TGTGCCAGCAGGTTTCGACAGGAGCAGTACTTC	CASRFRQEQYF
TRBD1	12	once	TRBV10-3	TRBJ1-1	TGTGCCATCGGGGGGACAGACACTGAAGCTTTCTTT	CAIGGTDTEAFF
.	13	.	TRBV2	TRBJ1-2	TGTGCCAGCAGTGAAATAACAGCCTATGGCTACACCTTC	CASSEITAYGYTF
.	15	once	TRBV15	TRBJ1-5	TGTGCCACCAGCGGGAGGGGTGACTCTAATCAGCCCCAGCATTTT	CATSGRGDSNQPQHF
.	12	.	TRBV28	TRBJ2-7	TGTGCCACCAGACTAACCGCCTACGAGCAGTACTTC	CATRLTAYEQYF
.	13	few	TRBV12-3/TRBV12-4	TRBJ2-1	TGTGCCAGCACGCGGGATAGGGGTGACGAGCAGTTCTTC	CASTRDRGDEQFF